Below, 19 T cell receptor beta chains from the same sample are listed, as sequenced in a study of T cell responses to AZD1222 COVID-19 vaccine. Here immunoSEQ multiplex PCR was the method, and the copy in TCRdb shows in-frame clones only, minus some. The table records approximately 110,000 clones, roughly 90% of them present only once. This material consisted of peripheral blood, taken on day 0 of AZD1222 vaccination. The source is an adult in good health.

The chain couples TRBV14 to TRBJ2-3, with a possible D match to TRBD1 (6 bases). The CDR3 is 14 amino acids. Trimming cost V 4 bases and J 2 bases, with 10 bases left between them. The germline gives CDR1 SGHDN, CDR2 FVKESK. Here the CDR3 reads CASSLDSYTDTQYF. CDR3 coding DNA: TGTGCCAGCAGCCTGGACAGTTACACAGATACGCAGTATTTT.

The chain recombines TRBV28 with TRBJ2-2, with D unresolved. Trimming took 2 bases from V and 8 from J, leaving 12 bases between them. The CDR3 extends over 14 amino acids. The V gene's germline CDR1 is MDHEN and CDR2 SYDVKM. The CDR3 protein is CASSLELRKGELFF. CDR3 coding DNA: TGTGCCAGCAGTTTAGAGCTACGGAAAGGGGAGCTGTTTTTT.

This rearrangement joins TRBV6-2 or TRBV6-3 to TRBJ2-1; D call uncertain. Germline values: CDR1 MNHEY, CDR2 SVGEGT. This CDR3 comprises 11 residues. V shed 2 bases and J shed 7 bases, with 3 bases lying between them. CDR3: CASSYGNEQFF. The CDR3 nucleotides are TGTGCCAGCAGTTACGGGAATGAGCAGTTCTTC.

V and J are TRBV3-1 (or the pseudogene TRBV3-2) and TRBJ1-5, with a weak D call TRBD1 (6 bases). The CDR3 consists of 16 residues. CDR1 and CDR2 (germline): LGHDT, YNNKEL (reference sequence). V dropped 3 bases and J dropped 3 bases, with 15 bases sitting between them. DNA of the CDR3: TGTGCCAGCAGCCAGGGAAGCAGGGGCCCCAATCAGCCCCAGCATTTT. It yields the protein CASSQGSRGPNQPQHF.

CDR3 amino acids: CASLHGPATNEKLFF. As DNA, the CDR3 is TGTGCCAGCCTACATGGCCCCGCAACTAATGAAAAACTGTTTTTT. The gene calls are TRBV28 and TRBJ1-4; D is unresolved. The germline V and J ends were trimmed by 8 bases and 0 bases, with 13 bases remaining between them. This CDR3 is 15 amino acids long. Germline V gives CDR1 MDHEN, CDR2 SYDVKM.

The chain links TRBV5-8 to TRBJ1-4; 10 bases map to TRBD1. Germline CDR1 SGHTS, CDR2 YDEGEE. CDR3 length equals 16 residues. V lost 4 bases, J lost 8 bases, and 11 bases stayed unmatched. CDR3 region: CASSHTGTGDREKLFF. CDR3 bases: TGTGCCAGCAGCCACACCGGGACAGGGGACCGGGAAAAACTGTTTTTT.

This clone has just one count. This chain joins TRBV2 and TRBJ1-1, with no clear D. The CDR3 has 15 residues. V was clipped by 7 bases and J by 1 base, with 16 bases between them. CDR1 and CDR2 from the germline V gene are SNHLY and FYNNEI. The CDR3 bases are TGTGCCAGCAAGTTAGAAGGGCAGCCGAACACTGAAGCTTTCTTT. Amino acids: CASKLEGQPNTEAFF.

The chain employs TRBV27 and TRBJ1-5; the D is unclear. The germline V gene has CDR1 MNHEY and CDR2 SMNVEV (reference sequence). V was trimmed by 7 bases and J by 4 bases, leaving 11 bases between them. The CDR3 runs 13 residues. The CDR3 DNA follows: TGTGCCAGCAACTCCTGGGGTAATCAGCCCCAGCATTTT. This sequence encodes CASNSWGNQPQHF.

The chain combines TRBV21-1 with TRBJ2-7; TRBD2 was called by the table and not checked on the DNA. TRBV21-1 is deemed a pseudogene. This CDR3 is built from 17 residues. For the CDR3, the DNA is TGTGCCAGCAGCATCGCCCGGTGCGGGGAGAGCTCCTACGAGCAGTACTTC. It specifies CASSIARCGESSYEQYF.

This clone was detected once. The chain uses TRBV30 and TRBJ1-6, with 11 bases matching TRBD1. Germline-derived CDR1 and CDR2 are GTSNPN and SVGIG (reference sequence). V dropped 5 bases and J dropped 2; count of bases not matched to a gene: 5. The length of the CDR3 is 16 residues. CDR3 nucleotides: TGTGCCTGGGGGGGGACAGGGGGTCCCTATAATTCACCCCTCCACTTT. Protein product: CAWGGTGGPYNSPLHF.

The gene calls are TRBV6-6 and TRBJ2-7; D may match TRBD1 or TRBD2 (5 bases each). This CDR3 comprises 13 residues. The V and J ends lost 6 bases and 6 bases respectively, with 15 bases between them. Germline CDR1 is MNHNY and CDR2 is SVGAGI (reference sequence). Written as DNA, the CDR3 is TGTGCCAGCAGCAGGGACCTCCAGGGCGAGCAGTACTTC. This codes for CASSRDLQGEQYF.

Here the CDR3 reads CASSSPNTGDEKLFF. The CDR3 DNA follows: TGTGCCAGCAGTTCCCCCAACACGGGCGACGAAAAACTGTTTTTT. This chain uses TRBV28 with TRBJ1-4; the D is unclear. Trimming shortened V by 4 bases and J by 8 bases, and 17 bases separated the two germline ends. CDR3 length: 15 amino acids. Germline V gene data show CDR1 as MDHEN and CDR2 as SYDVKM.

The J gene is TRBJ2-7, the V gene TRBV7-3; D ambiguous. Trimming took off 0 bases at V and 2 bases at J, with 17 bases between the two ends. This CDR3 is 17 amino acids long. Germline V CDR1 and CDR2: SGHTA, FQGTGA. CDR3 nucleotides: TGTGCCAGCAGCTTAACCCAAGGGTCAGGCAGAGCCTACGAGCAGTACTTC. Amino acid sequence: CASSLTQGSGRAYEQYF.

CDR3 region: CASSFPSSAGTDTQYF. The CDR3, as DNA: TGTGCCAGCAGCTTTCCGTCTTCAGCGGGCACAGATACGCAGTATTTT. The genes are TRBV5-4 and TRBJ2-3; tentative D call: TRBD2 (5 bases). This CDR3 spans 16 amino acids. With 2 bases removed from V and 1 base from J, the gap between germline ends came to 14 bases. Germline loops: CDR1 SGHNT, CDR2 YYREEE (reference sequence). The whole variable domain, filled in from reference TRBV5-4 and TRBJ2-3, reads ETGVTQSPTHLIKTRGQQVTLRCSSQSGHNTVSWYQQALGQGPQFIFQYYREEENGRGNFPPRFSGLQFPNYSSELNVNALELDDSALYLCASSFPSSAGTDTQYFGPGTRLTVL.

The chain recombines TRBV2 with TRBJ2-1; TRBD2 matches at 11 bases. Germline CDR1 reads SNHLY; CDR2 reads FYNNEI. This CDR3 is built from 16 residues. The ends lost 0 bases at V and 3 bases at J; junction bases unmatched: 1. CDR3 sequence reads: CASSEALAGGYNEQFF. The CDR3 DNA sequence: TGTGCCAGCAGTGAAGCTCTAGCGGGAGGCTACAATGAGCAGTTCTTC. Together with reference TRBV2 and TRBJ2-1, the CDR3 gives the full variable domain: EPEVTQTPSHQVTQMGQEVILRCVPISNHLYFYWYRQILGQKVEFLVSFYNNEISEKSEIFDDQFSVERPDGSNFTLKIRSTKLEDSAMYFCASSEALAGGYNEQFFGPGTRLTVL.

The chain employs TRBV4-2 and TRBJ2-1, with 7 positions matching TRBD2. CDR3 size: 17 residues. Germline V gives CDR1 LGHNA, CDR2 YNFKEQ. The V and J ends lost 0 bases and 2 bases, in that order; junction bases with no gene match: 7. The CDR3 DNA sequence: TGTGCCAGCAGCCAAGAGAGAGGGAGGGCCCCCTACAATGAGCAGTTCTTC. Protein product: CASSQERGRAPYNEQFF.

This chain links TRBV27 with TRBJ1-2, with 7 bases identical to TRBD1. The V and J ends lost 2 bases and 6 bases, in that order; junction bases with no gene match: 6. The CDR3 is made up of 14 amino acids. From germline, CDR1 is MNHEY and CDR2 SMNVEV (reference sequence). The CDR3 region is CASSLRGRGDGYTF. CDR3 sequence (DNA): TGTGCCAGCAGTTTAAGAGGCAGGGGGGATGGCTACACCTTC.

The chain uses TRBV5-6 and TRBJ1-2; D might be TRBD1 (6 bases). Germline V gene data show CDR1 as SGHDT and CDR2 as YYEEEE. This CDR3 region has 14 residues. Trimming left V 1 base short and J 8 bases short, with 15 bases between. The CDR3 spells CASSLREGVGGYTF. The CDR3 DNA reads as TGTGCCAGCAGCTTGCGTGAGGGGGTTGGAGGCTACACCTTC. The variable domain in full, with the rest retrieved from reference TRBV5-6 and TRBJ1-2, is DAGVTQSPTHLIKTRGQQVTLRCSPKSGHDTVSWYQQALGQGPQFIFQYYEEEERQRGNFPDRFSGHQFPNYSSELNVNALLLGDSALYLCASSLREGVGGYTFGSGTRLTVV.

The chain uses TRBV5-5 and TRBJ2-1, with D hard to call. CDR3 size: 15 residues. The V end was cut by 4 bases, the J end by 0 bases, with 11 bases between. Germline V gene data show CDR1 as SGHKS and CDR2 as YYEKEE (reference sequence). This chain's CDR3 is CASSRGGNSYNEQFF. For the CDR3, the DNA is TGTGCCAGCAGCCGCGGTGGGAACTCCTACAATGAGCAGTTCTTC.